This TCR beta chain was profiled in a study of blood T cells in healthy people across ages. The study's findings and limits: The CMV status of each donor remained undetermined, and this could have confounded shifts in expanded clonotypes.

Peripheral blood from each donor was collected in a volume of approximately 10 milliliters. Unmatched junction bases numbered 9, after V lost 5 bases and J lost 7 bases. CDR1 is SGHVS and CDR2 is FNYEAQ in the germline V gene. The CDR3 extends over 16 amino acids. A second about 7 to 12 cycle PCR used barcoded and J-beta primers. TCRdb re-called the 5' RACE reads with MiXCR, one entry per CDR3 protein. The sample contains more than 550,000 distinct CDR3 sequences, roughly 20% of which appear only once. Remarks on this clonotype: Its antigen is not known.

What was sequenced was blood. This TCR was recovered from a man between 70 and 80 years old in good health. The rearrangement links TRBV7-6 to TRBJ1-6, with 9 bases lining up with TRBD1. The CDR3 reads CASSPNRGPRNSPLHF. DNA of the CDR3: TGTGCCAGCAGCCCAAACAGGGGGCCAAGGAATTCACCCCTCCACTTT.